This T cell receptor (beta chain) appears in the sequencing data of a study of T cell responses to AZD1222 COVID-19 vaccine. Study at large: Doses given second, at about 4 or about 12 weeks, were pooled. Points from the study as a whole: Dominant at 160-218 and 743-854, vaccine-associated CD4 TCRs also spanned spike. Baseline serology detected seropositivity in only five or six AZD1222 recipients. The donor cohort was predominantly white British with a female majority, and clonal diversity may have been underestimated.

Comments on this clone: Its antigen is currently unknown.

The protocol was immunoSEQ multiplex PCR, while the TCRdb copy is restricted to in-frame clones and leaves out a portion. Counted here are approximately 130,000 clones, approximately 90% occurring once; the ten biggest clones make up just over 7%. The CDR3 is 16 residues long. Trimming stripped 0 bases from V and 3 bases from J, with 12 bases between. Germline V gene lookup returns CDR1 SGHVS and CDR2 FQNEAQ. The rearrangement joins TRBV7-8 to TRBJ1-5; possible D gene TRBD1, 5 bases. This TCR derives from an adult in good health. This specimen was peripheral blood, taken on day 0 of AZD1222 vaccination. CDR3 in amino acids: CASSLALAGNNQPQHF. DNA for the CDR3: TGTGCCAGCAGCTTAGCGTTAGCAGGGAACAATCAGCCCCAGCATTTT.